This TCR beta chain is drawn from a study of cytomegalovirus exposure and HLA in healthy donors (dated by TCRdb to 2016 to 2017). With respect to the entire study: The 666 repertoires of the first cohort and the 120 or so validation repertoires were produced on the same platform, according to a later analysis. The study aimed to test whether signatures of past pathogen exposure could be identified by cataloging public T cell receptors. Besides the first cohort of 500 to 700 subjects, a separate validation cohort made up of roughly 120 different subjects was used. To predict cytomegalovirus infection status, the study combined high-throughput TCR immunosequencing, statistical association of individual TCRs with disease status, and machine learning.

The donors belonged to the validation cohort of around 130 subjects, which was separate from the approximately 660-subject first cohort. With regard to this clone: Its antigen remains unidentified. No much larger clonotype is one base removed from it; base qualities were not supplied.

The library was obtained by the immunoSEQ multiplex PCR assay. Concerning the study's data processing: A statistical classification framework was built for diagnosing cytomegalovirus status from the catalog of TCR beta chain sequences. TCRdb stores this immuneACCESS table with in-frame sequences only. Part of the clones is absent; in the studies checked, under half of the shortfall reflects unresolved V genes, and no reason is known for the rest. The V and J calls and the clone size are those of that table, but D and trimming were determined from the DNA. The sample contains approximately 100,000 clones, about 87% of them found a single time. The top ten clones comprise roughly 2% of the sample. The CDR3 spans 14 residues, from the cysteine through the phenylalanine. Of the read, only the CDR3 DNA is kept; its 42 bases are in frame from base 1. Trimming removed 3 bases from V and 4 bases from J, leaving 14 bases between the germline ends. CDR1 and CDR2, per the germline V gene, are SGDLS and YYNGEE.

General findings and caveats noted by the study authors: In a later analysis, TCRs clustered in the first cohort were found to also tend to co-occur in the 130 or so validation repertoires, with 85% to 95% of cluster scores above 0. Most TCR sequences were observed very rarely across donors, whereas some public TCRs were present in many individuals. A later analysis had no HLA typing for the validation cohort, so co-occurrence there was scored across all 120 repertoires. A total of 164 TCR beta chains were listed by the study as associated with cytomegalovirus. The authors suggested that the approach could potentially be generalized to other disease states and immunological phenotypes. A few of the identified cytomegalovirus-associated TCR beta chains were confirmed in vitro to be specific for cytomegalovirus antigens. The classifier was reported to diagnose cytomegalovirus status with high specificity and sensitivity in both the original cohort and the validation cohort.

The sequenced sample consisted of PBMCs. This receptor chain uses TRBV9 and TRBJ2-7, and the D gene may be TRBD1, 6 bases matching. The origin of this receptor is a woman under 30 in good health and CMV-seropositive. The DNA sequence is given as TGTGCCAGCAGCGAATCGACAGGATCTTACGAGCAGTACTTC. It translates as CASSESTGSYEQYF.